The 3 T cell receptor beta chains below come from one sample, sequenced in a study of T cells after posttransplantation cyclophosphamide. Clones were sequenced by immunoSEQ multiplex PCR, and TCRdb holds only the in-frame ones, with some missing. The sample shows roughly 30,000 clones, around 90% of them seen only once. The sequenced sample consisted of PBMCs. The receptors were gathered from a woman in her thirties or forties with a blood cancer, CMV-positive, and with a related stem cell donor.

The chain is built from TRBV12-5 and TRBJ2-5; D unclear. This CDR3 has 13 amino acids. Trimming cost V 4 bases and J 0 bases, with 6 bases left between them. Germline V CDR1 and CDR2: LGHNT, FRNRAP. DNA of the CDR3: TGTGCTAGTGGTTCCCCGGACCAAGAGACCCAGTACTTC. It specifies CASGSPDQETQYF.

This rearrangement joins TRBV19 to TRBJ2-3; 8 positions agree with TRBD1. The CDR3 is 18 residues long. The V gene's germline CDR1 is LNHDA and CDR2 SQIVND (reference sequence). Trimming removed 5 bases from V and 1 base from J; junction bases left unmatched: 14. The CDR3 DNA is TGTGCCAGTAGTCACCGGGACAGGTCCTACTACGGCACAGATACGCAGTATTTT. Protein: CASSHRDRSYYGTDTQYF. Based on the CDR3 plus reference TRBV19 and TRBJ2-3, the full variable domain is DGGITQSPKYLFRKEGQNVTLSCEQNLNHDAMYWYRQDPGQGLRLIYYSQIVNDFQKGDIAEGYSVSREKKESFPLTVTSAQKNPTAFYLCASSHRDRSYYGTDTQYFGPGTRLTVL.

The chain recombines TRBV5-1 with TRBJ2-7, with 8 bases that match TRBD2. Germline loops: CDR1 SGHRS, CDR2 YFSETQ. The CDR3 covers 14 residues. Trimming removed 3 bases from V and 1 base from J; junction bases left unmatched: 3. This chain's CDR3 is CASSSSGGSYEQYF. The CDR3, as DNA: TGCGCCAGCAGCTCGAGCGGGGGTTCCTACGAGCAGTACTTC.